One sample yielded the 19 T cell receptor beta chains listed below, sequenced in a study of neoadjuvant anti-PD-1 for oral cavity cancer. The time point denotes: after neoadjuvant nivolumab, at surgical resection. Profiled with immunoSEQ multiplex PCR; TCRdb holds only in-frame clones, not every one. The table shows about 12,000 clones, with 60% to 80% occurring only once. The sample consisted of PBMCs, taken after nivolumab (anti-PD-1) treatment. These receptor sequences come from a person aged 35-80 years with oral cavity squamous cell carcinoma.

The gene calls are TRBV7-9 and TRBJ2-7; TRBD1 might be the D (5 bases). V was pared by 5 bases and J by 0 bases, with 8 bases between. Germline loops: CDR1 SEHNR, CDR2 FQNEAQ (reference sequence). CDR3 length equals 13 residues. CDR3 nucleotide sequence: TGTGCCAGCAGCCGACAGACCTCCTACGAGCAGTACTTC. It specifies CASSRQTSYEQYF.

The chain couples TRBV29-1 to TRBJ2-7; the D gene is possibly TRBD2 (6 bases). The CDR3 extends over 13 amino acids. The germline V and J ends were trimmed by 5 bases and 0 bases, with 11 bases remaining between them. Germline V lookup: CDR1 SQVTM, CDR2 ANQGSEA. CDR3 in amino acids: CSVPGGSSYEQYF. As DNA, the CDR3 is TGCAGCGTTCCCGGGGGAAGCTCCTACGAGCAGTACTTC.

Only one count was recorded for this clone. The CDR3 spells CASSSRIGDTQYF. The CDR3 coding sequence is TGTGCCAGCAGCAGTAGAATAGGAGATACGCAGTATTTT. The genes are TRBV4-2 and TRBJ2-3; D gene ambiguous. Germline values: CDR1 LGHNA, CDR2 YNFKEQ. This CDR3 has 13 amino acids. V was trimmed by 5 bases and J by 5 bases, leaving 11 bases between them.

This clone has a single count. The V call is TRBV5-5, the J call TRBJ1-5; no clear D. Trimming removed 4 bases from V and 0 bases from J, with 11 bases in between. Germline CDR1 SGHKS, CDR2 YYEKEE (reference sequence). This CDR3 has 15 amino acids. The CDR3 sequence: CASSPTEYSNQPQHF. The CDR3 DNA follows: TGTGCCAGCAGCCCCACAGAGTATAGCAATCAGCCCCAGCATTTT.

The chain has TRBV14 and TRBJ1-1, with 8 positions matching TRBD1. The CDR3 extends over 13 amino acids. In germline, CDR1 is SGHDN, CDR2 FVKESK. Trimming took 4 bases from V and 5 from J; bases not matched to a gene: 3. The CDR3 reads CASSRQGLTEAFF. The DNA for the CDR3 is TGTGCCAGCAGCCGACAGGGGTTGACTGAAGCTTTCTTT. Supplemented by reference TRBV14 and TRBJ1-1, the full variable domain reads EAGVTQFPSHSVIEKGQTVTLRCDPISGHDNLYWYRRVMGKEIKFLLHFVKESKQDESGMPNNRFLAERTGGTYSTLKVQPAELEDSGVYFCASSRQGLTEAFFGQGTRLTVV.

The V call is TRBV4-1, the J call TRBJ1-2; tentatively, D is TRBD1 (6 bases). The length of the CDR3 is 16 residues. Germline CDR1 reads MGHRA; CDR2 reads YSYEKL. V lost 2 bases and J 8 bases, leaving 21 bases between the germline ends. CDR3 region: CASSQPDRRMAGGYTF. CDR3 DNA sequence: TGCGCCAGCAGCCAACCAGACAGGCGAATGGCGGGGGGCTACACCTTC.

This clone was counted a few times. The DNA of the CDR3 is TGTGCCAGCAGCCTAAGAGGAAGTGAGCAGTACTTC. Its translation is CASSLRGSEQYF. This chain links TRBV11-3 with TRBJ2-7; D not certain. CDR3 length: 12 amino acids. Germline V gene data show CDR1 as SGHNT and CDR2 as YENEEA. V lost 5 bases to trimming and J lost 7 bases, with 12 bases between them.

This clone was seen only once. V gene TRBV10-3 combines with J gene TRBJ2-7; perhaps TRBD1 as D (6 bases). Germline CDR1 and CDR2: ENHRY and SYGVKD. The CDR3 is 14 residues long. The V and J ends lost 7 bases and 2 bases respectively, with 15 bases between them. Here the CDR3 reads CAIKNGRGAYEQYF. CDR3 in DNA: TGTGCCATCAAGAATGGCAGGGGTGCCTACGAGCAGTACTTC.

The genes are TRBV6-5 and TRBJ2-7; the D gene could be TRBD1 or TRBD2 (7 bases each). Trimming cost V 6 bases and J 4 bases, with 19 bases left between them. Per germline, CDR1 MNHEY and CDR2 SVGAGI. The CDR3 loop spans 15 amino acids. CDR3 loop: CASRGGEGARYEQYF. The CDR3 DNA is TGTGCCAGCAGGGGTGGGGAGGGGGCGCGGTACGAGCAGTACTTC.

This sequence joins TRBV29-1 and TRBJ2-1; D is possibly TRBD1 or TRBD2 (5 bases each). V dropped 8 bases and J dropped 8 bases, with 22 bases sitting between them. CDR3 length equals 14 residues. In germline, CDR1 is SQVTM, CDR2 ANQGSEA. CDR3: CSTRLRGLGYEQFF. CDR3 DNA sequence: TGCAGCACCAGACTCCGGGGCCTGGGGTATGAGCAGTTCTTC.

CDR3 residues: CASSTTGPPVLHF. The CDR3 DNA sequence: TGTGCCAGCAGCACTACTGGCCCCCCAGTCCTCCACTTT. The rearrangement links TRBV7-9 to TRBJ1-6; D call uncertain. Trimming cost V 5 bases and J 15 bases, with 17 bases left between them. Germline V gene sequence: CDR1 SEHNR, CDR2 FQNEAQ (reference sequence). The length of the CDR3 is 13 residues.

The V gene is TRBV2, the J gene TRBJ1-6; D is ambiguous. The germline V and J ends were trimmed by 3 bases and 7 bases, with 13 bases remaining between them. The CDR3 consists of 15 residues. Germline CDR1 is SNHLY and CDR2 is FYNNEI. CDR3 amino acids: CASSDFGLENSPLHF. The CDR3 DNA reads TGTGCCAGCAGTGATTTTGGACTGGAGAATTCACCCCTCCACTTT.

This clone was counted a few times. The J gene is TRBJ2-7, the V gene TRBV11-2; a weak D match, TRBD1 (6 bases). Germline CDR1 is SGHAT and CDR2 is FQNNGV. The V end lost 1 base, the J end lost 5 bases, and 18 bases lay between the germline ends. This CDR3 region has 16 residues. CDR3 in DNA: TGTGCCAGCAGCTTAGTTGGAGGCAGGGGAATCCACGAGCAGTACTTC. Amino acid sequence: CASSLVGGRGIHEQYF. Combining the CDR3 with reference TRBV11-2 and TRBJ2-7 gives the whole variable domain EAGVAQSPRYKIIEKRQSVAFWCNPISGHATLYWYQQILGQGPKLLIQFQNNGVVDDSQLPKDRFSAERLKGVDSTLKIQPAKLEDSAVYLCASSLVGGRGIHEQYFGPGTRLTVT.

The CDR3 bases are TGTGCCAGCAGTAAGGGCCAGGAGTTGCCCCTAGCCAAAAACATTCAGTACTTC. This sequence encodes CASSKGQELPLAKNIQYF. This chain joins TRBV11-1 and TRBJ2-4; the D is unclear. The CDR3 is 18 amino acids. Germline-derived CDR1 and CDR2 are SGHAT and FQDESV (reference sequence). V was pared by 6 bases and J by 0 bases, with 21 bases between.

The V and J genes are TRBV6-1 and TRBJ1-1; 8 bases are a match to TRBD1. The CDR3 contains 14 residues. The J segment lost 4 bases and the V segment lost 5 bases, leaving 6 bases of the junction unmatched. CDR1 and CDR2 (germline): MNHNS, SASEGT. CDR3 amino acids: CASSLRTGRTEAFF. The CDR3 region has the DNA TGTGCCAGCAGTTTAAGGACAGGGCGCACTGAAGCTTTCTTT.

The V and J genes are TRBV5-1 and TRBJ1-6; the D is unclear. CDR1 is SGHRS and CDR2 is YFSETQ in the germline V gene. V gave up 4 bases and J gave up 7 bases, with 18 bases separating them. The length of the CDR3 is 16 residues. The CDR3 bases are TGCGCCAGCAGCCCGCGCCGGGCGGCGTCGAATTCACCCCTCCACTTT. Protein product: CASSPRRAASNSPLHF.

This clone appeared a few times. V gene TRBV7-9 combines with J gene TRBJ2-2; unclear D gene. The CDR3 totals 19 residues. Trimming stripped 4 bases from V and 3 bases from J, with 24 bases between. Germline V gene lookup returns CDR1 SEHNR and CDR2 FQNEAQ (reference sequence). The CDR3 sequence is CASSSQSRTDTTYTGELFF. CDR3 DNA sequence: TGTGCCAGCAGCTCCCAATCCCGAACAGACACGACCTACACCGGGGAGCTGTTTTTT. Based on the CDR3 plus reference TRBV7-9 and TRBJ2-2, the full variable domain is DTGVSQNPRHKITKRGQNVTFRCDPISEHNRLYWYRQTLGQGPEFLTYFQNEAQLEKSRLLSDRFSAERPKGSFSTLEIQRTEQGDSAMYLCASSSQSRTDTTYTGELFFGEGSRLTVL.

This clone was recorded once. In DNA form, the CDR3 reads TGTGCCAGCAGTGCGAGGCCCGGGCAGCCCCAGCATTTT. This translates into CASSARPGQPQHF. The genes are TRBV6-4 and TRBJ1-5; D is undetermined. The CDR3 has 13 residues. V was shortened by 4 bases and J by 7 bases, with 11 bases between the two germline ends. Germline assignment: CDR1 MRHNA and CDR2 SNTAGT.

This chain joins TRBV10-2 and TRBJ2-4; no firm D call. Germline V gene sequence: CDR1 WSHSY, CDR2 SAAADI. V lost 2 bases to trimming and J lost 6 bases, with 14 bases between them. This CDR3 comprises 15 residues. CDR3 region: CASSEATNRGNIQYF. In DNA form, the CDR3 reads TGCGCCAGCAGTGAGGCCACCAACCGCGGAAACATTCAGTACTTC.